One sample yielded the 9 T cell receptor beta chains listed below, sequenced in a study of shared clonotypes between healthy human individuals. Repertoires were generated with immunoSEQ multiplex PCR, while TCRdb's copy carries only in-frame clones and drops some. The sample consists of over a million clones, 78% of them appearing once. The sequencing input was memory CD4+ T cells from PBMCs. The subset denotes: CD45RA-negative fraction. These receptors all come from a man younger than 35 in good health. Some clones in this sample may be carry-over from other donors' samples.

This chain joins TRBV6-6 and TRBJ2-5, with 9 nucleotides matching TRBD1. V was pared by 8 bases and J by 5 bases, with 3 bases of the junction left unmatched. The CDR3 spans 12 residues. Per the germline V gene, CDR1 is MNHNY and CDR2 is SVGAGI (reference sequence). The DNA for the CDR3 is TGTGCCAGCGCGACAGGGGGGGAGACCCAGTACTTC. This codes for CASATGGETQYF.

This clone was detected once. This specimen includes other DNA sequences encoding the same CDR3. DNA of the CDR3: TGCAGTGCGGTTAGCACAGATACGCAGTATTTT. Protein sequence: CSAVSTDTQYF. The chain joins TRBV20-1 to TRBJ2-3; D call uncertain. Germline CDR1 DFQATT, CDR2 SNEGSKA (reference sequence). Between the trimmed V and J ends, which lost 6 bases and 0 bases, there was a span of 4 bases. The CDR3 has 11 residues.

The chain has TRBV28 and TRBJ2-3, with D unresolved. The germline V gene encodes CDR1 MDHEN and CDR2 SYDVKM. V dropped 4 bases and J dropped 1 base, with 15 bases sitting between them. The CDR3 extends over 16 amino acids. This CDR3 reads CASSSPGPSRTDTQYF. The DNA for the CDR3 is TGTGCCAGCAGTTCCCCGGGCCCTTCCCGCACAGATACGCAGTATTTT.

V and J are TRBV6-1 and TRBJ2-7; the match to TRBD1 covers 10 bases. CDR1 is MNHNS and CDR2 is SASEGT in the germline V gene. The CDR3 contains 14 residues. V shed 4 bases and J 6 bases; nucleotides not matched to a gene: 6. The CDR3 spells CASSVGTGVSEQYF. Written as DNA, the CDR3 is TGTGCCAGCAGTGTTGGGACAGGGGTTTCCGAGCAGTACTTC.

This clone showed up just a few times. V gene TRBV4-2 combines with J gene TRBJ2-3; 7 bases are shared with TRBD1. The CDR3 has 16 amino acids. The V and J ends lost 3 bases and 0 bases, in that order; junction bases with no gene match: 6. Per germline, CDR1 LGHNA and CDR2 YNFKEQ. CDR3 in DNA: TGTGCCAGCAGCCATACCCGGGGACAGAGCACAGATACGCAGTATTTT. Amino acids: CASSHTRGQSTDTQYF.

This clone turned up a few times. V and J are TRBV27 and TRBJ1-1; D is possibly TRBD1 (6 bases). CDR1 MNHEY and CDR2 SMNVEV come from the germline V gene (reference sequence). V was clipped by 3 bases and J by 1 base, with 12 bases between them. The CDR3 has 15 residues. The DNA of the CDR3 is TGTGCCAGCAGTTTTAGGGGGGTTGGGAACACTGAAGCTTTCTTT. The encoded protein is CASSFRGVGNTEAFF.

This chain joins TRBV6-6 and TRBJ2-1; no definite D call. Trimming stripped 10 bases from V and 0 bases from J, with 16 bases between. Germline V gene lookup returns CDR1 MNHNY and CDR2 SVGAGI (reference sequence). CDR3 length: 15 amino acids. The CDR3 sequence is CATAPAGSSYNEQFF. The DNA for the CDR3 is TGTGCCACGGCCCCCGCCGGGTCCTCCTACAATGAGCAGTTCTTC.

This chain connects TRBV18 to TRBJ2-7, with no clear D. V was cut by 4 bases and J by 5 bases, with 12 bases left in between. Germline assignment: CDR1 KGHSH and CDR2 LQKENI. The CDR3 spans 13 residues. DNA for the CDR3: TGTGCCAGCTCACGCACGACAACGAACGAGCAGTACTTC. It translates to CASSRTTTNEQYF.

CDR3 region: CAISPGQGDYGYTF. The CDR3 DNA reads TGTGCCATCAGCCCGGGACAGGGGGACTATGGCTACACCTTC. The chain recombines TRBV10-3 with TRBJ1-2; TRBD1 aligns across 11 bases. The V gene's germline CDR1 is ENHRY and CDR2 SYGVKD. The CDR3 consists of 14 residues. Losses at the gene ends were 6 bases for V and 3 bases for J; bases not matched to a gene: 3.